The source of this T cell receptor (beta chain) is a study of T cells in women clearing cervical HPV infection. The CDR3 has 16 residues. The germline gives CDR1 KGHDR, CDR2 SFDVKD. Trimming removed 3 bases at V and 2 bases at J, with 15 bases between. Generated by immunoSEQ multiplex PCR, the TCRdb table keeps only in-frame clones and is missing some. The sample totals roughly 15,000 clones. A note on this clone: Its antigen remains unknown. The read ends 3 residues shy of where the CDR3 ends; the end is completed using the germline J gene.

Regarding the study as a whole: CIN3+ cases had significantly higher TCR repertoire richness than controls, but evenness did not differ.

This rearrangement joins TRBV24-1 to TRBJ1-2, with D maybe TRBD1 (5 bases). The TCR sequence derives from a woman between 18 and 70 years old with a cervical HPV16 infection that either progressed to CIN3+ or cleared (not recorded which). The specimen sequenced was blood buffy coat. The CDR3 DNA, read in part, is TGTGCCACCAGTGATCCCGTCAAGGGGAGCAACTATGGC. This sequence encodes CATSDPVKGSNYG. The entire CDR3 is CATSDPVKGSNYGYTF.